Below, one T cell receptor (beta chain) is given with its context. No cognate antigen has been identified for it. No clone much larger than this one lies a single base away; base qualities are absent. Receptors were amplified or captured by the immunoSEQ multiplex PCR assay. Sequencing was run at survey resolution with two replicates of roughly 200 ng each, for a total of roughly 400 ng of DNA per sample. Using multiplex PCR primers aimed at V and J genes, the hsTCRB kit picked up rearranged TCRB sequences in genomic DNA. The first PCR used the QIAGEN Multiplex PCR Kit for around 33 cycles to amplify the CDR3 region. A second PCR of approximately 8 cycles attached sample barcodes and Illumina adapters to each replicate. Pooled libraries were quantified using a QuantStudio 6 and the KAPA library quantification kit. Around 15 pM of pooled libraries were sequenced on an Illumina MiSeq with 156-cycle single-end reads and a 15-cycle index read. The original pipeline was this. Of 180,000 or so unique clonotypes, approximately 1.7% were flagged by VDJdb annotation as previously reported viral-epitope-specific clonotypes. The immunoSEQ Data Assistant and immunoSEQ Analyzer converted raw reads into normalized, annotated TCRB repertoires. BioAnalyzer and version 0.6.5 of the immunarch R package were the tools used for clonotype analysis. Every repertoire was downsampled to the clone count of the smallest repertoire before richness was estimated. Clonotypes were classified as expanded, contracted or novel by Fisher's exact tests, with novel defined as zero frequency before treatment. Significantly changed CDR3 beta sequences were clustered with GLIPH2 using simulation_depth=1000 and kmer_min_depth=3, and CDR3s shorter than five residues were excluded. In its TCRdb copy, this immuneACCESS table keeps in-frame sequences only and misses some clones. Where compared with another copy, unresolved V genes explain less than half of these, and the others have no known cause. For V, J and clone size, that table is used; D and trimming come from the DNA. This sample holds 5,500 to 6,000 clones; around 90% were observed only once. The ten biggest clones cover 15% of the sample.

The data belong to a study of hypomethylating agent response in myelodysplastic syndrome (dated by TCRdb to 2020 to 2022). Notes on the research overall: The hypomethylating agents azacitidine (about 75% of the 11) or decitabine (3 of 11) were used to treat the patients. The cohort included under 10 male and a couple of female myelodysplastic syndrome patients. Patients had a mean age of roughly 70 +/- 6.9 years, and a diploid cytogenetic profile was the most common. The mutation found most frequently was TET2, which appeared in about 50% of the 11 patients. Complete response or hematologic improvement was achieved by six patients, and a few patients were classified as non-responders. Response was defined as complete response or hematologic improvement, and any patient who met neither criterion was considered a non-responder. Overall study results and their limits: The shared GLIPH2 clusters might recognize novel MDS antigens, but this possibility was not confirmed and requires experimental validation. After treatment with a hypomethylating agent, no significant changes in richness, rarefaction diversity or clonality were seen, whether all patients were considered together or each response group separately. Novel clonotypes appeared more often in responders, whereas non-responders had more contracted clonotypes after treatment. Because the healthy control donors and the MDS patients were not matched by age, the comparison between MDS and healthy samples could have been affected. Only around 10 patients were analyzed, so the cohort was small.

T-cell subsets were not sorted, so the analysis was performed on bulk bone marrow. TCR beta CDR3 regions were immunosequenced from bone marrow of 11 myelodysplastic syndrome patients before and after hypomethylating agent therapy. For longitudinal repertoire tracking, a baseline bone marrow plus two to three bone marrows at different post-treatment timepoints were contributed by each patient. Genomic DNA was isolated from whole bone marrow, and DNA quality was assessed with TapeStation, NanoDrop OneC and PicoGreen assays. This receptor was obtained from a human donor with myelodysplastic syndrome. Sample: bone marrow, taken before or after starting hypomethylating agent treatment for myelodysplastic syndrome (not recorded which).

The nucleotide sequence reads as follows: TGTGCCAGCAGCCCCGTAGGGGGAGTAAAGCAGTACTTC. Its amino acids are CASSPVGGVKQYF. The chain employs TRBV14 and TRBJ2-7; the D region possibly corresponds to TRBD1 (6 bases align). As encoded in the germline V gene, CDR1 is SGHDN while CDR2 is FVKESK. Trimming at the junction amounts to 4 bases on V and 8 bases on J, and the germline ends lie 15 bases apart. Measured from the cysteine to the phenylalanine, the CDR3 is 13 residues long. Solely the CDR3 DNA is kept, with 39 bases framed from the first base.